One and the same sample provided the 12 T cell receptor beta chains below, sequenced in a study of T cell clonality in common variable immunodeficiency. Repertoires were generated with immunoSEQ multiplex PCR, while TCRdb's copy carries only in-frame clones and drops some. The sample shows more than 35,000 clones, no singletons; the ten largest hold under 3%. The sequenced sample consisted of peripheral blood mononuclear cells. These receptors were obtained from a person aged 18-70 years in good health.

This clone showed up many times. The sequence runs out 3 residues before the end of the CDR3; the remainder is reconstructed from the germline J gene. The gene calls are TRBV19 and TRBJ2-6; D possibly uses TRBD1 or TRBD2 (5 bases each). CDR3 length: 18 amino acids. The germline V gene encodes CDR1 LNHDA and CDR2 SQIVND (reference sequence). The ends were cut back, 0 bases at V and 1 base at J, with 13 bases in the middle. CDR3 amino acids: CASSIDQGALSGANVLTF. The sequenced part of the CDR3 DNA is TGTGCCAGTAGTATAGACCAGGGAGCCTTATCTGGGGCCAACGTC.

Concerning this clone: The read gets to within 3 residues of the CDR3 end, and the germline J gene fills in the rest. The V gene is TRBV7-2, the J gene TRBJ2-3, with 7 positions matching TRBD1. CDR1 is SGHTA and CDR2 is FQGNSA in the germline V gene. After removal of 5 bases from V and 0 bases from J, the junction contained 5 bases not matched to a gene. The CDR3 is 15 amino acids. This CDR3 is CASSRQGTSTDTQYF. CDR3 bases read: TGTGCCAGCAGCCGACAGGGTACTAGCACAGATACG.

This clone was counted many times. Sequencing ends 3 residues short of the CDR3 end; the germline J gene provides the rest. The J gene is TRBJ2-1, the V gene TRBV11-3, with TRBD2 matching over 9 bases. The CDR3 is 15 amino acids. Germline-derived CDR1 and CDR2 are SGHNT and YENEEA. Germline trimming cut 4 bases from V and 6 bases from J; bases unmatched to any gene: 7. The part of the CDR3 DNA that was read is TGTGCCAGCAGCTCAACCGGGACTAGCCTCAATGAG. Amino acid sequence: CASSSTGTSLNE. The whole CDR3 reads CASSSTGTSLNEQFF.

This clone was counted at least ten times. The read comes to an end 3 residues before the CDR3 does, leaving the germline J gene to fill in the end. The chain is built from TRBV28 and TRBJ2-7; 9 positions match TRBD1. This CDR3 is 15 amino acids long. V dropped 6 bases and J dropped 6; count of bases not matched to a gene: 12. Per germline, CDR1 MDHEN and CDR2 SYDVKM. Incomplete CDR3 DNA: TGTGCCAGCAGCTTCACGGACAGGGGATTAAGCGAG. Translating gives CASSFTDRGLSE. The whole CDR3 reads CASSFTDRGLSEQYF.

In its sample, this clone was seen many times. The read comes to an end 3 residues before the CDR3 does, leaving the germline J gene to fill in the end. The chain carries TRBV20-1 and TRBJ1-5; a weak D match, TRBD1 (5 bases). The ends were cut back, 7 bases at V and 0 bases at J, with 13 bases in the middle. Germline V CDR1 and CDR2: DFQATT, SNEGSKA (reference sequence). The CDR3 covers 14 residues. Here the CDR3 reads CSVSRGGSNQPQHF. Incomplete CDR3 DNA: TGCAGTGTTTCGAGGGGTGGTAGCAATCAGCCC.

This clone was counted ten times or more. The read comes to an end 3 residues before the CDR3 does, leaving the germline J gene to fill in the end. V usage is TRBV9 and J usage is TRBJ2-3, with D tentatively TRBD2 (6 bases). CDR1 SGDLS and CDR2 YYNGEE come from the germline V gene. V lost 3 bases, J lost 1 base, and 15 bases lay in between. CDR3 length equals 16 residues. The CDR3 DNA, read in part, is TGTGCCAGCAGCGGCTTCCGGGACTCCGGCACAGATACG. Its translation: CASSGFRDSGTDT. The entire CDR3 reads CASSGFRDSGTDTQYF.

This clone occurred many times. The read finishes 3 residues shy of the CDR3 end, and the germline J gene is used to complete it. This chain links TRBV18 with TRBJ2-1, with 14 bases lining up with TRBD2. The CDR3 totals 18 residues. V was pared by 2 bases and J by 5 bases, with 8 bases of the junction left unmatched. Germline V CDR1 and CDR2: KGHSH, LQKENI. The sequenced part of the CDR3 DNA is TGTGCCAGCTCACCAATACTAAGGGGACTAGCGGGAGACAATGAG. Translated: CASSPILRGLAGDNE. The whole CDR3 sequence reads CASSPILRGLAGDNEQFF.

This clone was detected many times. The CDR3 is CAWIPGQGIVYEQYF. The part of the CDR3 DNA that was read is TGTGCCTGGATTCCGGGACAGGGAATAGTCTACGAG. The gene calls are TRBV30 and TRBJ2-7, with TRBD1 matching 9 bases. The read ends 3 residues before the CDR3 terminus; that terminus is restored from the germline J gene. In germline, CDR1 is GTSNPN, CDR2 SVGIG (reference sequence). Trimming cost V 4 bases and J 3 bases; bases outside gene matches: 10. CDR3 length equals 15 residues.

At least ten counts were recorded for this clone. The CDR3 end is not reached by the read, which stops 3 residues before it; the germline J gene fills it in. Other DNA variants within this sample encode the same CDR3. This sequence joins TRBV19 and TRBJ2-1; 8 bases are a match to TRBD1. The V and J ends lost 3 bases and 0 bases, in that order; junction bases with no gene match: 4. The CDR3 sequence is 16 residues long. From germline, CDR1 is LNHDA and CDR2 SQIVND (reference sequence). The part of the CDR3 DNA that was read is TGTGCCAGTAGTATTCCCGGGACAGGCTCCTACAATGAG. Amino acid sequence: CASSIPGTGSYNE. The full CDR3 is CASSIPGTGSYNEQFF.

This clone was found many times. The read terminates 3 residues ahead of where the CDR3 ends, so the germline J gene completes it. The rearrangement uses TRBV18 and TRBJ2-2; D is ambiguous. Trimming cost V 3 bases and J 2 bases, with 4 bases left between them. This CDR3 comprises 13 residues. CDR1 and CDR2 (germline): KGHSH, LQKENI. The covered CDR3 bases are TGTGCCAGCTCACCTCTTAACACCGGGGAG. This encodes CASSPLNTGE. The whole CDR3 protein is CASSPLNTGELFF.

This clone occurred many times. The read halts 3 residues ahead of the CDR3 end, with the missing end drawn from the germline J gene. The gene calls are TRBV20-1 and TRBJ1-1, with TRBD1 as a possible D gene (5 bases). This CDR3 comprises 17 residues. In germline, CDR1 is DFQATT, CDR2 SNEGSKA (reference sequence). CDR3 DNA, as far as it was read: TGCAGTGCTAGAGATCTAAAAGGGGCCCTCGGGGTCGGGGGA. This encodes CSARDLKGALGVGG. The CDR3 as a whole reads CSARDLKGALGVGGAFF.

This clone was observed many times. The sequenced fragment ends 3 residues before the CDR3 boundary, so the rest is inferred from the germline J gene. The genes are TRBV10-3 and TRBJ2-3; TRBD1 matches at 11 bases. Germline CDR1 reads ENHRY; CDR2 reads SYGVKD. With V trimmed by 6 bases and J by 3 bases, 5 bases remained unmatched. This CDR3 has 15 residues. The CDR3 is CAIRDWDRGTDTQYF. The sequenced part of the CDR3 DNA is TGTGCCATCAGGGATTGGGACAGGGGGACAGATACG.